The 22 T cell receptor beta chains presented below share a single source sample, sequenced in a study of cytomegalovirus exposure and HLA in healthy donors. This PCR relied on a set of 60 Vbeta primers and 13 Jbeta primers. Clones were sequenced by immunoSEQ multiplex PCR, and TCRdb holds only the in-frame ones, with some missing. In the table there are 150,000 to 200,000 clones, roughly 80% of which are singletons. The sample was PBMCs. The receptors here all came from a woman in her forties in good health and CMV-seropositive.

This chain links TRBV4-1 with TRBJ2-3; D is uncertain. Germline values: CDR1 MGHRA, CDR2 YSYEKL. Trimming shortened V by 7 bases and J by 0 bases, and 8 bases separated the two germline ends. CDR3 length equals 13 residues. CDR3 amino acids: CASNGGSTDTQYF. DNA of the CDR3: TGCGCCAGCAACGGTGGTAGCACAGATACGCAGTATTTT.

The rearrangement links TRBV5-4 to TRBJ2-7, with TRBD1 matching over 7 bases. CDR1 SGHNT and CDR2 YYREEE come from the germline V gene (reference sequence). J was trimmed by 3 bases and V by 4 bases; bases with no gene match: 7. The CDR3 runs 14 residues. CDR3 DNA: TGTGCCAGCAGCCACCATGGACAGGACTACGAGCAGTACTTC. It is translated as CASSHHGQDYEQYF.

This clone is a singleton in its sample. The V gene is TRBV28, the J gene TRBJ2-7; TRBD2 aligns across 8 bases. The CDR3 totals 13 residues. J lost 6 bases, V lost 3 bases, and 4 bases had no gene match. The germline CDR1 and CDR2 sequences are MDHEN and SYDVKM. For the CDR3, the DNA is TGTGCCAGCAGTTTTAATGCGGGGGGCGAGCAGTACTTC. Its translation: CASSFNAGGEQYF.

Comments on this clone: One junction end disagrees with the germline gene, perhaps due to a read error. The rearrangement uses TRBV7-9 and TRBJ2-5; tentatively, D is TRBD1 (5 bases). This CDR3 region has 15 residues. Germline CDR1 and CDR2: SEHNR and FQNEAQ (reference sequence). The CDR3 reads CSSSLDQGGLETQYF. For the CDR3, the DNA is TGTTCCAGCAGCTTAGACCAGGGCGGTCTGGAGACCCAGTACTTC.

This chain links TRBV5-1 with TRBJ2-7, with 11 bases fitting TRBD2. CDR3 length: 15 residues. Germline loops: CDR1 SGHRS, CDR2 YFSETQ. V was pared by 5 bases and J by 6 bases, with 10 bases of the junction left unmatched. In nucleotides, the CDR3 is TGCGCCAGCAGTTCTACTAGCGGGAGTGGTGGCGAGCAGTACTTC. Translated: CASSSTSGSGGEQYF.

The chain couples TRBV5-1 to TRBJ1-3; TRBD1 agrees at 9 bases. The CDR3 spans 16 residues. CDR1 is SGHRS and CDR2 is YFSETQ in the germline V gene. The ends lost 3 bases at V and 4 bases at J; junction bases unmatched: 8. CDR3 in DNA: TGCGCCAGCAGCTCCCTACAGGGGGCGAAAGGAAACACCATATATTTT. Its protein is CASSSLQGAKGNTIYF.

V usage is TRBV6-1 and J usage is TRBJ1-2; D might be TRBD1 (6 bases). The CDR3 extends over 13 amino acids. Trimming cost V 3 bases and J 5 bases, with 10 bases left between them. The germline CDR1 and CDR2 sequences are MNHNS and SASEGT. The CDR3 here is CASSERGRYGYTF. CDR3 coding DNA: TGTGCCAGCAGTGAGCGGGGGCGTTATGGCTACACCTTC.

The chain recombines TRBV9 with TRBJ2-1; TRBD2 agrees at 10 bases. CDR3 length equals 16 residues. The junction had 8 bases not matched to a gene; V was cut back by 0 bases and J by 8 bases. CDR1 and CDR2 (germline): SGDLS, YYNGEE. The chain's CDR3 is CASSVAAGGPSDEQFF. The CDR3 coding sequence is TGTGCCAGCAGCGTAGCAGCGGGAGGGCCAAGCGATGAGCAGTTCTTC.

The chain has TRBV30 and TRBJ2-2; 9 nucleotides match TRBD2. This CDR3 has 15 amino acids. Germline assignment: CDR1 GTSNPN and CDR2 SVGIG (reference sequence). V lost 4 bases to trimming and J lost 7 bases; unmatched junction nucleotides: 10. CDR3 loop: CAWKSLAGINGELFF. CDR3 DNA sequence: TGTGCCTGGAAGTCGCTAGCGGGAATTAACGGGGAGCTGTTTTTT.

The chain combines TRBV5-1 with TRBJ1-4, with D perhaps matching TRBD1 (5 bases). The CDR3 sequence is 15 residues long. Germline-derived CDR1 and CDR2 are SGHRS and YFSETQ. Deletions cut 1 base from V and 6 bases from J, with 13 bases between. The CDR3 DNA reads TGCGCCAGCAGCTTGTCTATGGGCAGGGATGAAAAACTGTTTTTT. Its translation: CASSLSMGRDEKLFF. The entire variable domain, with the rest obtained from reference TRBV5-1 and TRBJ1-4, is as follows: KAGVTQTPRYLIKTRGQQVTLSCSPISGHRSVSWYQQTPGQGLQFLFEYFSETQRNKGNFPGRFSGRQFSNSRSEMNVSTLELGDSALYLCASSLSMGRDEKLFFGSGTQLSVL.

This clone has only a few counts. The V call is TRBV21-1, the J call TRBJ2-5; TRBD1 was called by the table and not checked on the DNA. TRBV21-1 is a pseudogene segment. CDR3 length: 14 residues. The CDR3 sequence: CHEQRRGLWETQYF. The CDR3, as DNA: TGCCACGAGCAAAGGAGGGGGCTTTGGGAGACCCAGTACTTC.

The table lists this clone with a count of one. This chain joins TRBV10-2 and TRBJ2-2, with D uncertain. The V end lost 3 bases, the J end lost 1 base, and 6 bases lay between the germline ends. The CDR3 is 14 amino acids. Germline loops: CDR1 WSHSY, CDR2 SAAADI. The CDR3 DNA reads TGCGCCAGCAGTGAAAACGGGAACACCGGGGAGCTGTTTTTT. Its translation: CASSENGNTGELFF.

This clone was found once. CDR3 protein: CASSLGLAGGSEQFF. CDR3 nucleotides: TGTGCCAGCAGCTTAGGACTAGCGGGAGGATCCGAGCAGTTCTTC. V is TRBV7-3 and J is TRBJ2-1, with 14 bases fitting TRBD2. The CDR3 is 15 residues long. V was clipped by 2 bases and J by 10 bases; unmatched bases: 4. Germline-derived CDR1 and CDR2 are SGHTA and FQGTGA.

This chain links TRBV28 with TRBJ2-7; the match to TRBD2 covers 7 bases. With 2 bases clipped from V and 2 bases from J, the junction kept 6 bases outside the gene matches. There are 15 residues in the CDR3. Germline V gene sequence: CDR1 MDHEN, CDR2 SYDVKM. CDR3 coding DNA: TGTGCCAGCAGTTTAGTCCGGCTAGCGGCCTACGAGCAGTACTTC. This codes for CASSLVRLAAYEQYF.

The gene calls are TRBV4-2 and TRBJ1-1; 8 bases line up with TRBD1. Germline loops: CDR1 LGHNA, CDR2 YNFKEQ. Losses at the gene ends were 0 bases for V and 4 bases for J; bases not matched to a gene: 7. This CDR3 contains 16 residues. CDR3 nucleotide sequence: TGTGCCAGCAGCCAAGACAGGGGGCGCGGAGTCACTGAAGCTTTCTTT. It codes for CASSQDRGRGVTEAFF.

The chain has TRBV7-6 and TRBJ1-2; possible D gene TRBD1, 5 bases. The germline V gene encodes CDR1 SGHVS and CDR2 FNYEAQ. V was trimmed by 2 bases and J by 4 bases, leaving 14 bases between them. This CDR3 spans 15 amino acids. CDR3: CASSLLPTGGYGYTF. The CDR3 DNA follows: TGTGCCAGCAGCTTATTGCCCACGGGGGGCTATGGCTACACCTTC.

The rearrangement joins TRBV28 to TRBJ1-2, with D unresolved. Trimming left V 5 bases short and J 8 bases short, with 15 bases between. This CDR3 has 13 residues. Germline V gives CDR1 MDHEN, CDR2 SYDVKM. This chain's CDR3 is CASSPNGTPGYTF. The CDR3 region has the DNA TGTGCCAGCAGTCCGAATGGCACCCCGGGCTACACCTTC.

The table lists this clone with a few counts. CDR3 residues: CASSQELTGTDTQYF. CDR3 DNA: TGCGCCAGCAGCCAAGAGCTAACCGGCACAGATACGCAGTATTTT. The rearrangement uses TRBV4-3 and TRBJ2-3; D unclear. CDR1 and CDR2 from the germline V gene are LGHNA and YSLEER. This CDR3 region has 15 residues. With 0 bases removed from V and 1 base from J, the gap between germline ends came to 8 bases.

CDR3 coding DNA: TGTGCCAGCAGCTTAGTGGGGGCCTTACCGGGTGCGCAGTACTTC. Translating gives CASSLVGALPGAQYF. The V gene is TRBV7-2, the J gene TRBJ2-7, with D tentatively TRBD1 (6 bases). Germline lookup yields CDR1 SGHTA and CDR2 FQGNSA. Trimming took off 1 base at V and 9 bases at J, with 19 bases between the two ends. The CDR3 runs 15 residues. The full variable domain, in which reference TRBV7-2 and TRBJ2-7 provide the parts outside the CDR3, is GAGVSQSPSNKVTEKGKDVELRCDPISGHTALYWYRQSLGQGLEFLIYFQGNSAPDKSGLPSDRFSAERTGGSVSTLTIQRTQQEDSAVYLCASSLVGALPGAQYFGPGTRLTVT.

The gene calls are TRBV5-1 and TRBJ2-1; D possibly corresponds to TRBD2 (5 bases). V shed 4 bases and J shed 8 bases, with 16 bases lying between them. CDR1 SGHRS and CDR2 YFSETQ come from the germline V gene. The CDR3 spans 14 residues. CDR3 nucleotide sequence: TGCGCCAGCAGCCCGGCGGTGGGAGTTTATGAGCAGTTCTTC. As protein: CASSPAVGVYEQFF. Full variable domain (remainder filled in from reference TRBV5-1 and TRBJ2-1): KAGVTQTPRYLIKTRGQQVTLSCSPISGHRSVSWYQQTPGQGLQFLFEYFSETQRNKGNFPGRFSGRQFSNSRSEMNVSTLELGDSALYLCASSPAVGVYEQFFGPGTRLTVL.

The chain joins TRBV30 to TRBJ1-1, with no clear D. CDR1 is GTSNPN and CDR2 is SVGIG in the germline V gene (reference sequence). V was cut by 7 bases and J by 2 bases, with 17 bases left in between. The CDR3 covers 14 residues. CDR3 loop: CAYTGSPINTEAFF. CDR3 DNA sequence: TGTGCCTACACGGGGAGCCCTATAAACACTGAAGCTTTCTTT.

This chain connects TRBV27 to TRBJ1-2, with TRBD1 identical over 9 bases. CDR3 size: 14 residues. Germline CDR1 reads MNHEY; CDR2 reads SMNVEV (reference sequence). V lost 4 bases and J lost 5; bases outside the gene matches: 5. CDR3 amino acids: CASSSGQGIYGYTF. CDR3 DNA: TGTGCCAGCAGTTCGGGACAGGGCATTTATGGCTACACCTTC.